The sequence of this TCR beta chain was determined in a study of patients and donors after allogeneic stem cell transplantation. The V gene lost 7 bases and the J gene lost 6 bases, with 8 bases spanning the gap. The CDR3 totals 11 residues. This clonotype turned up a few times. TCRdb passed the RT-PCR reads through MiXCR, listing each CDR3 protein once. The table shows about a million distinct CDR3 sequences, with roughly 18% occurring only once. The sample taken for sequencing was blood, either unsorted or a sorted T cell fraction (not recorded which). The clonotype originates from a human donor who was either an allogeneic HSCT recipient or a stem cell or donor lymphocyte infusion donor (not recorded which). It is not recorded whose cells these are; they may come from a transplant donor. The chain has TRBV12-3 or TRBV12-4 and TRBJ2-3; D not resolved. The CDR3 sequence: CASMVGDTQYF. Written as DNA, the CDR3 is TGTGCCAGCATGGTGGGGGATACGCAGTATTTT.